The sequence of this T cell receptor (beta chain) was determined in a study of naive and memory T cell subsets. Four PCR rounds used nested alpha and beta constant region primers plus the SP2 primer. TCRdb re-called the UMI-ligation and nested PCR reads with MiXCR, one entry per CDR3 protein. The table records tens of thousands of distinct CDR3 sequences, roughly 6% of them present only once. In its sample, this clonotype is medium-sized. Specified treatment: skin biopsy from PPD injection site in Mantoux-positive individual. An oligonucleotide containing a UMI was ligated to the 3' end of TCR cDNA. Input was about 1 to 1,100 ng of DNase-treated total RNA without cell sorting. This CDR3 is built from 14 residues. Trimming cost V 6 bases and J 1 base, with 12 bases left between them.

The chain employs TRBV12-3 or TRBV12-4 and TRBJ2-5; maybe TRBD1 (6 bases). This receptor was identified in an adult in good health. The sample consisted of skin, taken from a tuberculin skin test site. The CDR3 reads CASSHPDSQETQYF. The DNA of the CDR3 is TGTGCCAGCAGCCATCCGGACAGCCAAGAGACCCAGTACTTC.